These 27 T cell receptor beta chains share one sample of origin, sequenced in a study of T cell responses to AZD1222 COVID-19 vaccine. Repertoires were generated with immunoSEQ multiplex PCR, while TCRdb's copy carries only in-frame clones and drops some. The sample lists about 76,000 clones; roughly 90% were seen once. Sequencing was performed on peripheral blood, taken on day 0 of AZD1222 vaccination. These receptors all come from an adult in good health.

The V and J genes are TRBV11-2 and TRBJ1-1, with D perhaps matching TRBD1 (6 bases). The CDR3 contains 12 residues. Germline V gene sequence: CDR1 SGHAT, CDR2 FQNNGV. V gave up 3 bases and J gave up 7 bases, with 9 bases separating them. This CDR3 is CASSFGQNEAFF. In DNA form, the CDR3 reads TGTGCCAGCAGCTTCGGACAGAATGAAGCTTTCTTT.

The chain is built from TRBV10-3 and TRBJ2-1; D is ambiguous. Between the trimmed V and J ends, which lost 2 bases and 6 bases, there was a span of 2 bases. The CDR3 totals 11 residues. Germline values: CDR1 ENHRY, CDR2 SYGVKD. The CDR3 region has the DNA TGTGCCATCAGTGAGACCAATGAGCAGTTCTTC. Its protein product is CAISETNEQFF.

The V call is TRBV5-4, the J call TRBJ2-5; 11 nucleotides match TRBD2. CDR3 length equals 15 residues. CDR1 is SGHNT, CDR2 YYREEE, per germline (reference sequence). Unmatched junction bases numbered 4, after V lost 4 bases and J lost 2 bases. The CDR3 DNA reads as TGTGCCAGCAGCCCCTTAGCGGGGGGGCAAGAGACCCAGTACTTC. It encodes CASSPLAGGQETQYF.

CDR3 residues: CASSSTEYNEKLFF. In nucleotides, the CDR3 is TGTGCCAGCAGTTCTACGGAGTATAATGAAAAACTGTTTTTT. V usage is TRBV6-5 and J usage is TRBJ1-4; no definite D call. This CDR3 contains 14 residues. V gave up 4 bases and J gave up 4 bases, with 10 bases separating them. Germline V gene sequence: CDR1 MNHEY, CDR2 SVGAGI.

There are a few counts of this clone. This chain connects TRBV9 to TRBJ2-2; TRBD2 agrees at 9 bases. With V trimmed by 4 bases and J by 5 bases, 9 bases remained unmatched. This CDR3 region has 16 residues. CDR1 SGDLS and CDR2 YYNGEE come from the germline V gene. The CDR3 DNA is TGTGCCAGCAGCCCCGGCGGGAGGGCCCGAACCGGGGAGCTGTTTTTT. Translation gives CASSPGGRARTGELFF.

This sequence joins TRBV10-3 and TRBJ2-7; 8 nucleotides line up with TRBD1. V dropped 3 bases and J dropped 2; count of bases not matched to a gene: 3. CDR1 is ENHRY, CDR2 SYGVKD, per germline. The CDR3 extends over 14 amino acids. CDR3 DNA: TGTGCCATCAGTGATAGGGACAGGCCCTACGAGCAGTACTTC. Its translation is CAISDRDRPYEQYF.

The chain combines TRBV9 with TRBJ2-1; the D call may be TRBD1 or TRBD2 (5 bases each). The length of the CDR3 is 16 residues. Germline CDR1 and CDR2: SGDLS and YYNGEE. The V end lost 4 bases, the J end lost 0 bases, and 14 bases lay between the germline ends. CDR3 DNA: TGTGCCAGCAGCTACGGGACCCCCTACTCCTACAATGAGCAGTTCTTC. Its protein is CASSYGTPYSYNEQFF.

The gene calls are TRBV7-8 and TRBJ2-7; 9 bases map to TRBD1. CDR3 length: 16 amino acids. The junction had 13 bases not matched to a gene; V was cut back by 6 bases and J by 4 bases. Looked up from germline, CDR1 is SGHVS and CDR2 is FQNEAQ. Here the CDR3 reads CASRIQGARGGYEQYF. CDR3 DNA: TGTGCCAGCAGAATACAGGGGGCTCGCGGTGGGTACGAGCAGTACTTC.

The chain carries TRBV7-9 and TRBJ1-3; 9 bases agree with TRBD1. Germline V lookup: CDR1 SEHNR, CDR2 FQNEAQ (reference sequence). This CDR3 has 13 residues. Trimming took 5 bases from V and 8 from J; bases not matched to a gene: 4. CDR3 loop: CASSTQGADTIYF. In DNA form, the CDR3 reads TGTGCCAGCAGCACACAGGGGGCGGACACCATATATTTT.

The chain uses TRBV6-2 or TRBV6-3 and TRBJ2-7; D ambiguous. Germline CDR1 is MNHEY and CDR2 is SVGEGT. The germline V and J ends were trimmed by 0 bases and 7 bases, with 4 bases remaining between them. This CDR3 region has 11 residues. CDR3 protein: CASSYSREQYF. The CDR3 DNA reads TGTGCCAGCAGTTACTCGAGAGAGCAGTACTTC.

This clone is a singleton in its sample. In nucleotides, the CDR3 is TGTGCCAGCACCCCCGCGGGGAGGGGAAACACCATATATTTT. Its translation is CASTPAGRGNTIYF. The genes are TRBV3-1 (or the pseudogene TRBV3-2) and TRBJ1-3, with D unresolved. V dropped 7 bases and J dropped 4 bases, with 14 bases sitting between them. The CDR3 loop spans 14 amino acids. Per germline, CDR1 LGHDT and CDR2 YNNKEL (reference sequence).

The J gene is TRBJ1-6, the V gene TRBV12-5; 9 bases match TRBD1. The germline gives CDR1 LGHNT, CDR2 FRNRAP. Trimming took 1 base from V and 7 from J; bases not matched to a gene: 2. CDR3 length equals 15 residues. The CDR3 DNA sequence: TGTGCTAGTGGTTTGGGGACAGGGGTCAATTCACCCCTCCACTTT. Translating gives CASGLGTGVNSPLHF.

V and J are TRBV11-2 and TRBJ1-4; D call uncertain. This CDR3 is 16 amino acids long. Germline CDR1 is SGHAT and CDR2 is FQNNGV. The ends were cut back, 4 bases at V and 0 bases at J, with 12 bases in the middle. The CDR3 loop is CASSSNLRSTNEKLFF. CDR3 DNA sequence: TGTGCCAGCAGCTCGAACCTAAGATCAACTAATGAAAAACTGTTTTTT.

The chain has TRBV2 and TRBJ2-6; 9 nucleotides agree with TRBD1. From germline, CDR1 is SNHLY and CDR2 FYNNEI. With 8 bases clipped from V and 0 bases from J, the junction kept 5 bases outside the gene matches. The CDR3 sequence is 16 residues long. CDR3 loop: CASLQGAGSGANVLTF. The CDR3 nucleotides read TGTGCCAGCCTACAGGGGGCGGGCTCTGGGGCCAACGTCCTGACTTTC.

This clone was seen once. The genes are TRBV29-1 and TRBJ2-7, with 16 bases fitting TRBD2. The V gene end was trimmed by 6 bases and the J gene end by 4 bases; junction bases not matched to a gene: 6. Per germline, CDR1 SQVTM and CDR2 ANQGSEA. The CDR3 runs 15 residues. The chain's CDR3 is CSVGGTSGRVYEQYF. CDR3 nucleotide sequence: TGCAGCGTGGGGGGGACTAGCGGGAGGGTATACGAGCAGTACTTC.

The CDR3 coding sequence is TGTGCCAGCAGCCCCGAAGGGGCGTCTAACTATGGCTACACCTTC. Protein product: CASSPEGASNYGYTF. V is TRBV9 and J is TRBJ1-2, with D possibly being TRBD1 (5 bases). V was trimmed by 4 bases and J by 0 bases, leaving 13 bases between them. The CDR3 extends over 15 amino acids. CDR1 and CDR2 (germline): SGDLS, YYNGEE. The variable domain in full, with the rest retrieved from reference TRBV9 and TRBJ1-2, is DSGVTQTPKHLITATGQRVTLRCSPRSGDLSVYWYQQSLDQGLQFLIQYYNGEERAKGNILERFSAQQFPDLHSELNLSSLELGDSALYFCASSPEGASNYGYTFGSGTRLTVV.

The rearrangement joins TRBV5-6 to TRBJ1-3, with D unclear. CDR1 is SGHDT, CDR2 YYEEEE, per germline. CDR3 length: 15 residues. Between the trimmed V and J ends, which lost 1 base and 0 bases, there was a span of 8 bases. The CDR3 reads CASSLTSYSGNTIYF. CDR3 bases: TGTGCCAGCAGCTTGACGAGTTACTCTGGAAACACCATATATTTT.

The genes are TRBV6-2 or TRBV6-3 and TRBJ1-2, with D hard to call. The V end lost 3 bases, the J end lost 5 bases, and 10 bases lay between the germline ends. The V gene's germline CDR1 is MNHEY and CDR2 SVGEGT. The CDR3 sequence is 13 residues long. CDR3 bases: TGTGCCAGCAGTTATAGCAGACTATATGGCTACACCTTC. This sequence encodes CASSYSRLYGYTF.

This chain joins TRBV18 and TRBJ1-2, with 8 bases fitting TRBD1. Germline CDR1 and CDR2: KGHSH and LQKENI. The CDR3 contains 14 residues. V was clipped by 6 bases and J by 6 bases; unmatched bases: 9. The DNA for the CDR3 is TGTGCCAGCTCCCCTGGGGACAGGCACGATGGCTACACCTTC. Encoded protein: CASSPGDRHDGYTF.

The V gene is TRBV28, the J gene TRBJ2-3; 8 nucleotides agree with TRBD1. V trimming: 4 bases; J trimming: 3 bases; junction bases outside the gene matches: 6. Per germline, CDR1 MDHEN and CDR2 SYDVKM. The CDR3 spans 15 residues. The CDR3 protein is CASSSPGTGTDTQYF. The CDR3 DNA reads TGTGCCAGCAGTTCCCCTGGGACAGGAACAGATACGCAGTATTTT. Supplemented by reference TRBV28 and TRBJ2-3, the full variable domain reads DVKVTQSSRYLVKRTGEKVFLECVQDMDHENMFWYRQDPGLGLRLIYFSYDVKMKEKGDIPEGYSVSREKKERFSLILESASTNQTSMYLCASSSPGTGTDTQYFGPGTRLTVL.

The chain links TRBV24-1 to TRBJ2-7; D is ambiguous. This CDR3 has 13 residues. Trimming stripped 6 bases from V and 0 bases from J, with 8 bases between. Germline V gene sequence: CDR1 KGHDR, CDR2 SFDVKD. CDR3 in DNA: TGTGCCACCAGTAAGAGGACCTCCTACGAGCAGTACTTC. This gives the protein CATSKRTSYEQYF.

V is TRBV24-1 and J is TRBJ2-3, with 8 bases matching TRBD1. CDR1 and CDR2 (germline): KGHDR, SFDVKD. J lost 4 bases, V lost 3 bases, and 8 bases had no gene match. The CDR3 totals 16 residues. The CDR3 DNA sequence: TGTGCCACCAGTGATCCCGGGACAGGCGCACCAGATACGCAGTATTTT. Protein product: CATSDPGTGAPDTQYF.

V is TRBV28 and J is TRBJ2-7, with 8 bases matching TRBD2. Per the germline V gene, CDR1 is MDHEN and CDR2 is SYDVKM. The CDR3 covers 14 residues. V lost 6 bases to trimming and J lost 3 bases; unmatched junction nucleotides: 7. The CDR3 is CASSPILAGYEQYF. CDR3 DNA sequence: TGTGCCAGCAGCCCAATTCTAGCGGGCTACGAGCAGTACTTC.

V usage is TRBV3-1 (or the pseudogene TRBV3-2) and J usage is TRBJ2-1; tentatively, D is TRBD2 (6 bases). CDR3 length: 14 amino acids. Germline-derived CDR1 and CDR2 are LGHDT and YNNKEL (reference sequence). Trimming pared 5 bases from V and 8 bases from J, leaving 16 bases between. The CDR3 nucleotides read TGTGCCAGCAGCGGCCTTAGCGGCGGGGATGAGCAGTTCTTC. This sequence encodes CASSGLSGGDEQFF.

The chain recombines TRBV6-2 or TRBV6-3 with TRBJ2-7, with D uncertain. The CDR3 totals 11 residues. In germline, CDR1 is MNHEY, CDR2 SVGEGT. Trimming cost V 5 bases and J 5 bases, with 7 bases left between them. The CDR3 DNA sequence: TGTGCCAGCAGTGGAGAGGACGAGCAGTACTTC. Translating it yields CASSGEDEQYF.

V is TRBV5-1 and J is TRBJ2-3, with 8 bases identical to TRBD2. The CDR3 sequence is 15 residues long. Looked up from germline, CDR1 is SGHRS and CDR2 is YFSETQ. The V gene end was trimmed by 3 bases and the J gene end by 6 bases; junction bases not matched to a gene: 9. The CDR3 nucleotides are TGCGCCAGCAGCTCCGGGACCCGCGGGAGGGATACGCAGTATTTT. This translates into CASSSGTRGRDTQYF.

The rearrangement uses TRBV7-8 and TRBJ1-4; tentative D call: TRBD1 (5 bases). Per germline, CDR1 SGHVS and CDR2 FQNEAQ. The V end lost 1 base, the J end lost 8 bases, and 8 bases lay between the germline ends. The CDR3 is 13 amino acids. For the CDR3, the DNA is TGTGCCAGCAGCTTAGGACAGTTAGAAAAACTGTTTTTT. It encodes CASSLGQLEKLFF.